A single sample gave rise to the 14 T cell receptor beta chains below, sequenced in a study of blood T cell repertoires in COVID-19. Here immunoSEQ multiplex PCR was the method, and the copy in TCRdb shows in-frame clones only, minus some. This sample has about 250,000 clones; around 88% occur once, and the top ten carry roughly 8.6%. Sequences were obtained from peripheral blood. The source of these receptors is a man in his forties with active or convalescent COVID-19.

The J gene is TRBJ1-4, the V gene TRBV6-6; D is perhaps TRBD1 (5 bases). The CDR3 runs 16 residues. The germline V gene encodes CDR1 MNHNY and CDR2 SVGAGI (reference sequence). Trimming removed 8 bases at V and 11 bases at J, with 27 bases between. Here the CDR3 reads CASGPAYTGGMAKLFF. DNA of the CDR3: TGTGCCAGCGGGCCGGCTTACACGGGGGGAATGGCTAAACTGTTTTTT.

This clone was seen only once. This chain connects TRBV30 to TRBJ1-5; TRBD1 aligns across 7 bases. With V trimmed by 5 bases and J by 2 bases, 3 bases remained unmatched. The CDR3 runs 13 residues. Per germline, CDR1 GTSNPN and CDR2 SVGIG (reference sequence). The CDR3 bases are TGTGCCTGGTCAACAGGGGGCAATCAGCCCCAGCATTTT. It yields the protein CAWSTGGNQPQHF.

The chain carries TRBV18 and TRBJ1-1; D gene unclear. Trimming removed 0 bases from V and 5 bases from J, with 13 bases in between. Germline V gene sequence: CDR1 KGHSH, CDR2 LQKENI. CDR3 length: 15 residues. CDR3 in amino acids: CASSPPDSRGTEAFF. The CDR3 nucleotides read TGTGCCAGCTCACCACCGGATTCCCGGGGAACTGAAGCTTTCTTT.

The gene calls are TRBV11-2 and TRBJ1-6; TRBD1 is a possible D gene (6 bases). The CDR3 is made up of 17 amino acids. CDR1 SGHAT and CDR2 FQNNGV come from the germline V gene. The ends were cut back, 6 bases at V and 7 bases at J, with 22 bases in the middle. The CDR3 DNA reads TGTGCCAGCAGAACAAGGGGGGGGGACGCGTCAAATTCACCCCTCCACTTT. It translates to CASRTRGGDASNSPLHF.

The chain is built from TRBV15 and TRBJ1-2; 8 bases map to TRBD1. Germline CDR1 LNHNV, CDR2 YYDKDF (reference sequence). The CDR3 spans 16 residues. With 3 bases clipped from V and 8 bases from J, the junction kept 14 bases outside the gene matches. The DNA of the CDR3 is TGTGCCACCAGCAGCACAGGACAGGGTATGACTCGGGGCTACACCTTC. Translated, it gives CATSSTGQGMTRGYTF.

This clone has a handful of counts. The genes are TRBV19 and TRBJ1-2; D gene ambiguous. V was clipped by 1 base and J by 7 bases, with 13 bases between them. The CDR3 totals 14 residues. CDR1 is LNHDA, CDR2 SQIVND, per germline (reference sequence). In DNA, the CDR3 is TGTGCCAGTAGTATAGGAGGACGCGGAGGTGGCTACACCTTC. Translating it yields CASSIGGRGGGYTF. The full variable domain, completed using reference TRBV19 and TRBJ1-2, is DGGITQSPKYLFRKEGQNVTLSCEQNLNHDAMYWYRQDPGQGLRLIYYSQIVNDFQKGDIAEGYSVSREKKESFPLTVTSAQKNPTAFYLCASSIGGRGGGYTFGSGTRLTVV.

J is TRBJ1-5 and V is TRBV6-2 or TRBV6-3, with TRBD1 identical over 7 bases. This CDR3 is built from 15 residues. Trimming removed 1 base from V and 5 bases from J; junction bases left unmatched: 5. The germline CDR1 and CDR2 sequences are MNHEY and SVGEGT. The CDR3 here is CASSYFARGDQPQHF. DNA of the CDR3: TGTGCCAGCAGTTACTTCGCCAGGGGGGATCAGCCCCAGCATTTT.

The chain employs TRBV9 and TRBJ2-7, with D tentatively TRBD1 (5 bases). The CDR3 is 14 amino acids. Trimming removed 0 bases at V and 6 bases at J, with 13 bases between. Germline values: CDR1 SGDLS, CDR2 YYNGEE. The chain's CDR3 is CASSVASGSLEQYF. The CDR3 bases are TGTGCCAGCAGCGTAGCATCAGGGTCCCTCGAGCAGTACTTC.

This clone was recorded once. This chain joins TRBV5-6 and TRBJ2-7; D is ambiguous. This CDR3 comprises 15 residues. CDR1 and CDR2 (germline): SGHDT, YYEEEE. V lost 0 bases and J lost 2, with 12 bases in between. The CDR3 bases are TGTGCCAGCAGCTTGGTAGGCGGATCTACCTACGAGCAGTACTTC. Its protein is CASSLVGGSTYEQYF.

The rearrangement links TRBV2 to TRBJ2-5, with TRBD1 matching over 7 bases. Germline assignment: CDR1 SNHLY and CDR2 FYNNEI. With V trimmed by 4 bases and J by 1 base, 9 bases remained unmatched. The CDR3 is 16 residues long. The CDR3 reads CASSALGTASQETQYF. The CDR3 coding sequence is TGTGCCAGCAGTGCCCTCGGGACAGCCTCCCAAGAGACCCAGTACTTC.

The V and J genes are TRBV6-5 and TRBJ1-2; a possible D gene is TRBD1 (6 bases). Per germline, CDR1 MNHEY and CDR2 SVGAGI. Trimming removed 7 bases from V and 7 bases from J, with 22 bases in between. This CDR3 is built from 15 residues. For the CDR3, the DNA is TGTGCCAGCACCCGATCAGGGGTTCCCACTGGTGGCTACACCTTC. This sequence encodes CASTRSGVPTGGYTF.

This chain links TRBV11-1 with TRBJ2-7; D is ambiguous. The ends were cut back, 5 bases at V and 3 bases at J, with 14 bases in the middle. CDR3 length equals 14 residues. Germline V gene lookup returns CDR1 SGHAT and CDR2 FQDESV (reference sequence). CDR3 bases: TGTGCCAGCAGCCGTCGACGTTCGGGCTACGAGCAGTACTTC. It is translated as CASSRRRSGYEQYF.

This clone was recorded a few times. The V gene is TRBV6-5, the J gene TRBJ2-7; 7 bases line up with TRBD1. Germline CDR1 is MNHEY and CDR2 is SVGAGI. This CDR3 has 15 residues. V lost 3 bases to trimming and J lost 4 bases; unmatched junction nucleotides: 9. The CDR3 protein is CASSYHTTGIYEQYF. In DNA form, the CDR3 reads TGTGCCAGCAGTTATCACACGACAGGGATATACGAGCAGTACTTC.

The V and J genes are TRBV3-1 (or the pseudogene TRBV3-2) and TRBJ2-1; D might be TRBD2 (5 bases). CDR1 is LGHDT, CDR2 YNNKEL, per germline (reference sequence). CDR3 length: 17 amino acids. V lost 5 bases and J 0 bases, leaving 17 bases between the germline ends. This chain's CDR3 is CASSFRRGMTSYNEQFF. As DNA, the CDR3 is TGTGCCAGCAGCTTCCGGAGAGGGATGACCTCCTACAATGAGCAGTTCTTC.